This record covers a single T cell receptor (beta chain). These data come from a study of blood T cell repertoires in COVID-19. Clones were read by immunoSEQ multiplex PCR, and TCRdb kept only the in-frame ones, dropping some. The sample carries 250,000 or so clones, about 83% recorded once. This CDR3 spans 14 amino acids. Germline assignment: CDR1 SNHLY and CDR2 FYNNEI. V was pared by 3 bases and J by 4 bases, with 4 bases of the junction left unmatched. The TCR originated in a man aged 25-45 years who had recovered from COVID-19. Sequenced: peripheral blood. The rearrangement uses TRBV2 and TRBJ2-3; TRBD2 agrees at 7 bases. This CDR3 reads CASSDKRGADTQYF. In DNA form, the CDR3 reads TGTGCCAGCAGTGATAAGCGGGGAGCAGATACGCAGTATTTT.